This passage covers 10 T cell receptor beta chains from one sample sequenced in a study of blood T cell repertoires in COVID-19. Sequencing was performed with immunoSEQ multiplex PCR; in TCRdb, only in-frame clones are kept and a portion is missing. This table holds about 40,000 clones, about 86% found once. The sequenced material came from peripheral blood. The source is a woman aged 55-70 years with acute or convalescent COVID-19.

This clone was seen a handful of times. The CDR3 spells CASSLNSYGYTF. DNA of the CDR3: TGTGCCAGCAGTTTAAACTCCTATGGCTACACCTTC. This rearrangement joins TRBV28 to TRBJ1-2; D unresolved. Germline CDR1 is MDHEN and CDR2 is SYDVKM. V lost 2 bases and J lost 4, with 5 bases in between. The CDR3 loop spans 12 amino acids.

The J gene is TRBJ2-2, the V gene TRBV12-5; tentatively, D is TRBD1 (5 bases). This CDR3 has 13 amino acids. Germline V CDR1 and CDR2: LGHNT, FRNRAP. V lost 3 bases, J lost 6 bases, and 8 bases lay in between. The CDR3 DNA is TGTGCTAGTGGTTTCAGGGTTTCCGGGGAGCTGTTTTTT. Residues: CASGFRVSGELFF.

CDR3 in amino acids: CASSRGFTEAFF. DNA for the CDR3: TGTGCCAGCAGTCGAGGGTTCACTGAAGCTTTCTTT. The V call is TRBV12-3 or TRBV12-4, the J call TRBJ1-1; D uncertain. Trimming left V 5 bases short and J 4 bases short, with 8 bases between. The CDR3 covers 12 residues.

The genes are TRBV5-5 and TRBJ1-2; TRBD1 matches at 7 bases. CDR3 length: 16 amino acids. V shed 3 bases, J shed 4 bases, and the junction held 12 bases outside the gene matches. CDR1 SGHKS and CDR2 YYEKEE come from the germline V gene (reference sequence). The CDR3 loop reads CASSSQGLGALYGYTF. In DNA, the CDR3 is TGTGCCAGCAGCTCACAGGGGCTGGGGGCCCTCTATGGCTACACCTTC.

The J gene is TRBJ2-3, the V gene TRBV21-1; the D segment call TRBD1 is taken from the table without a DNA check. TRBV21-1 is noted as a pseudogene. The CDR3 loop spans 18 amino acids. CDR3 bases: TGTGCCAGCAGCAAAGTTCACAGGGGCACTTACTTCACAGATACGCAGTATTTT. It yields the protein CASSKVHRGTYFTDTQYF.

The chain links TRBV19 to TRBJ1-2; possible D gene TRBD1, 6 bases. The V gene lost 4 bases and the J gene lost 2 bases, with 14 bases spanning the gap. The CDR3 has 15 residues. Per the germline V gene, CDR1 is LNHDA and CDR2 is SQIVND (reference sequence). CDR3 residues: CASSTQGKANYGYTF. For the CDR3, the DNA is TGTGCCAGTAGTACTCAGGGGAAAGCCAACTATGGCTACACCTTC.

V is TRBV7-2 and J is TRBJ2-5; 12 positions agree with TRBD2. V was clipped by 5 bases and J by 5 bases; unmatched bases: 15. The germline V gene encodes CDR1 SGHTA and CDR2 FQGNSA. This CDR3 comprises 18 residues. CDR3 region: CASSTSSGRALGAETQYF. For the CDR3, the DNA is TGTGCCAGCAGCACCTCTAGCGGGAGGGCCCTCGGGGCTGAGACCCAGTACTTC.

The chain uses TRBV6-5 and TRBJ2-1; the match to TRBD2 covers 11 bases. Germline values: CDR1 MNHEY, CDR2 SVGAGI. Losses at the gene ends were 0 bases for V and 7 bases for J; bases not matched to a gene: 5. The CDR3 consists of 16 residues. CDR3 protein: CASSYSVAGGQNEQFF. The CDR3 coding sequence is TGTGCCAGCAGTTACTCGGTAGCGGGAGGGCAGAATGAGCAGTTCTTC.

The chain carries TRBV27 and TRBJ2-7; 8 bases line up with TRBD1. Looked up from germline, CDR1 is MNHEY and CDR2 is SMNVEV (reference sequence). V gave up 5 bases and J gave up 4 bases; unmatched junction bases: 13. CDR3 length: 16 residues. The CDR3 DNA sequence: TGTGCCAGCAGTCGCACCGACAGGGGAGGTTGGTACGAGCAGTACTTC. It specifies CASSRTDRGGWYEQYF.

This clone is a singleton in its sample. The chain employs TRBV19 and TRBJ1-6; D gene ambiguous. The germline V and J ends were trimmed by 5 bases and 10 bases, with 9 bases remaining between them. CDR1 and CDR2 (germline): LNHDA, SQIVND (reference sequence). The CDR3 extends over 12 amino acids. The CDR3 DNA reads TGTGCCAGTAGTGTAGCGGGATCACCCCTCCACTTT. This codes for CASSVAGSPLHF.